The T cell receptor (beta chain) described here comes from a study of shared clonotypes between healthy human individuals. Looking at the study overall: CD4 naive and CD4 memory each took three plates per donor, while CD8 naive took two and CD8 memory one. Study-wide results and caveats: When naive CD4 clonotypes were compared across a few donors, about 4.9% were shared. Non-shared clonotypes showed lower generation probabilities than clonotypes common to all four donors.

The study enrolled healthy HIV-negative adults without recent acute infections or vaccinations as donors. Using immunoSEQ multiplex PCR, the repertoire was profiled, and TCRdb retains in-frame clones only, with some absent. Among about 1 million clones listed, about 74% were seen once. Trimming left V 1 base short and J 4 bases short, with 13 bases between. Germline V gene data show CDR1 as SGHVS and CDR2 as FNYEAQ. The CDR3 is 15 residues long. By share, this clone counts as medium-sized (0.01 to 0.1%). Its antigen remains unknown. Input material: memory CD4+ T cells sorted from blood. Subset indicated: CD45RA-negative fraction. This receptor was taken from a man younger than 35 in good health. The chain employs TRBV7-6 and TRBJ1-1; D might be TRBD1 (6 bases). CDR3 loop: CASSLVKGGGTEAFF. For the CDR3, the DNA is TGTGCCAGCAGCTTAGTTAAGGGGGGAGGCACTGAAGCTTTCTTT.